Listed here is a single T cell receptor beta chain. What antigen it recognizes has not been identified. Base qualities are not at hand, and no much larger clone is one base apart. Receptors were amplified or captured by RT-PCR. Sequencing was carried out with an Illumina MiSeq. The raw public data were reprocessed by TCRdb itself: fastp quality trimming at Q25, MiXCR clonotype calling, in-frame beta chains only. CDR3 protein sequences are deduplicated, and each keeps its most common genes and DNA. Counted in this sample were almost 700,000 distinct CDR3 sequences; 13% to 15% of them appeared once. Of the sample, 3.6% is held by the ten largest clones. The sample originates from a study (TCRdb year 2016). V is cut by 1 base and J by 7 bases, and the space between the germline ends is 10 bases. CDR1 and CDR2 were assigned from the germline V gene (reference sequence) as SEHNR and FQNEAQ. Inclusive of the bounding cysteine and phenylalanine, the CDR3 is 13 residues long. Just the 39-base CDR3 DNA is kept, in frame starting at base 1.

Sequenced sample: memory CD4+ T cells from blood. The rearrangement joined TRBV7-9 to TRBJ1-2, with no reliable assignment of the D segment. The TCR comes from a female donor in good health, serving as a healthy control. The DNA is as follows: TGTGCCAGCAGCTTAGAACCTGCCAGTGGCTACACCTTC. Its protein is CASSLEPASGYTF.